The clone carrying this T cell receptor beta chain was seen more than once but under ten times. Antigen specificity is unknown. The data were obtained in a study of cytomegalovirus exposure and HLA in healthy donors. Primers included in the PCR were 60 Vbeta and 13 Jbeta primers. Profiling relied on immunoSEQ multiplex PCR, and the TCRdb table lists in-frame clones only, not all of them. The sample carries 100,000 or so clones, more than 60% recorded once. The study, taken as a whole, reports: The authors enumerated around 150 TCR beta chains as linked to cytomegalovirus. The availability of immune exposure information extended only to CMV serostatus. Within an earlier analysis, most TCR beta V segments proved productive either about 87% or about 30% of the time.

Sequenced: PBMCs. This sequence originates from a woman between 35 and 50 years old in good health and CMV-seropositive.

The CDR3 DNA reads TGTGCCAGCAGCCGGGACTTAGACTCCTACGAGCAGTACTTC. Its translation: CASSRDLDSYEQYF. V and J are TRBV6-5 and TRBJ2-7, with D possibly TRBD2 on 6 matching bases. Trimming took 6 bases from V and 0 from J, leaving 12 bases between them. Germline-derived CDR1 and CDR2 are MNHEY and SVGAGI. This CDR3 is 14 amino acids long.